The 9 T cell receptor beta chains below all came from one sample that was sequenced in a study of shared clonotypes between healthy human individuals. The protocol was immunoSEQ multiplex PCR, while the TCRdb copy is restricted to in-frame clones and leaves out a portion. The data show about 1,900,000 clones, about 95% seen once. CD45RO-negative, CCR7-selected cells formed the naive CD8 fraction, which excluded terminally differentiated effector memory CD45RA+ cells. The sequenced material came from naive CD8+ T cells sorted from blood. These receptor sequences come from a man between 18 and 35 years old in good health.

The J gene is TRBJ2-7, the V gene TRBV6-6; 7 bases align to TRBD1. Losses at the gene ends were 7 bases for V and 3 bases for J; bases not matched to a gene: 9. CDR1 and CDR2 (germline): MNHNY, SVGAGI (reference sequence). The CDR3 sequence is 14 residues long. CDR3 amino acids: CASTAPGQHYEQYF. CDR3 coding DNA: TGTGCCAGCACCGCACCGGGACAGCACTACGAGCAGTACTTC.

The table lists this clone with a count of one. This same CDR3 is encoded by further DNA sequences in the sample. CDR3 loop: CASSQGTGYEQYF. Written as DNA, the CDR3 is TGTGCCAGCAGCCAAGGGACAGGGTACGAGCAGTACTTC. The chain is built from TRBV4-2 and TRBJ2-7, with 8 positions matching TRBD1. The J segment lost 4 bases and the V segment lost 1 base, leaving 0 bases of the junction unmatched. Per the germline V gene, CDR1 is LGHNA and CDR2 is YNFKEQ. The CDR3 totals 13 residues.

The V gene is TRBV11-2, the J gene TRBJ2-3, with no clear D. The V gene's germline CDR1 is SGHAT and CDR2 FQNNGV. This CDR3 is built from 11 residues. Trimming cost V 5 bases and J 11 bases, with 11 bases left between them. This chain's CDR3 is CASSPGPLQYF. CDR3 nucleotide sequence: TGTGCCAGCAGCCCTGGGCCATTGCAGTATTTT.

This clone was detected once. CDR3 protein: CASSYTGVGDTQYF. In nucleotides, the CDR3 is TGTGCCAGCAGTTACACGGGGGTGGGCGATACGCAGTATTTT. The chain employs TRBV6-5 and TRBJ2-3; tentative D call: TRBD2 (6 bases). V lost 2 bases to trimming and J lost 6 bases, with 12 bases between them. CDR3 length: 14 residues. Germline lookup yields CDR1 MNHEY and CDR2 SVGAGI.

The DNA for the CDR3 is TGCGCCAGCAGCCTAACCTCGGGGGCCGAGAACACTGAAGCTTTCTTT. This gives the protein CASSLTSGAENTEAFF. This chain uses TRBV4-1 with TRBJ1-1; perhaps TRBD1 as D (6 bases). Germline V gene sequence: CDR1 MGHRA, CDR2 YSYEKL. This CDR3 has 16 amino acids. Trimming removed 4 bases at V and 1 base at J, with 16 bases between.

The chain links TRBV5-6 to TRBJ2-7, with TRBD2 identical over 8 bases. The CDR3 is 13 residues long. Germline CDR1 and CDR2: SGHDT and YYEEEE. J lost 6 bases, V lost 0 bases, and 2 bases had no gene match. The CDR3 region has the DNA TGTGCCAGCAGCTTGGGCGGGGGGCCCGAGCAGTACTTC. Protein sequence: CASSLGGGPEQYF.

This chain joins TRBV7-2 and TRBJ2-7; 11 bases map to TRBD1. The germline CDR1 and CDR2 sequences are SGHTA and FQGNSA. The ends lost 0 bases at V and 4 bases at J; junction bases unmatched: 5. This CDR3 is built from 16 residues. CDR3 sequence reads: CASSLATGQGVYEQYF. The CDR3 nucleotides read TGTGCCAGCAGCTTAGCGACGGGACAGGGGGTATACGAGCAGTACTTC.

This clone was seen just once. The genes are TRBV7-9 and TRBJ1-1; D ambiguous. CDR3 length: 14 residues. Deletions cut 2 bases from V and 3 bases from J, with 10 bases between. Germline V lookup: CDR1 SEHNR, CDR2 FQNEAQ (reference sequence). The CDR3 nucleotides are TGTGCCAGCAGCTTAATAGATGCATACACTGAAGCTTTCTTT. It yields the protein CASSLIDAYTEAFF.

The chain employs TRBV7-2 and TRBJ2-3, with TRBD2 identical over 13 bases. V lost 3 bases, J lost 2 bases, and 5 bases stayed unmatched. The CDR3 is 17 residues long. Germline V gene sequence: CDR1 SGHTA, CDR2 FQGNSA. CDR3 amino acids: CASSLTSGRPVTDTQYF. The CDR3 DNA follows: TGTGCCAGCAGCTTGACTAGCGGGAGGCCTGTCACAGATACGCAGTATTTT.